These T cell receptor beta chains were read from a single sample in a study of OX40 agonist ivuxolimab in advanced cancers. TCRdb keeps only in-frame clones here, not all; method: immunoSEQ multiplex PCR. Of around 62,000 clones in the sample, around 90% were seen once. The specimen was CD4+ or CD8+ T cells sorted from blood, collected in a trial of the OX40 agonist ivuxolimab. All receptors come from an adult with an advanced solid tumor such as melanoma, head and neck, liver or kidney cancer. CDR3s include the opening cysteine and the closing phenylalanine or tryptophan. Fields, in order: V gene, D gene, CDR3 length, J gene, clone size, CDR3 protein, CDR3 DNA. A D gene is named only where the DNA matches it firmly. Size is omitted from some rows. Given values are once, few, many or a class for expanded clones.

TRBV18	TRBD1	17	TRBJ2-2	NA	CASSPRRQGVDTGELFF	TGTGCCAGCTCACCACGTCGCCAGGGGGTTGACACCGGGGAGCTGTTTTTT
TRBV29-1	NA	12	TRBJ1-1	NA	CSASYANTEAFF	TGCAGCGCCTCGTATGCGAACACTGAAGCTTTCTTT
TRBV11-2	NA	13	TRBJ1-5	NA	CASSFGGVQPQHF	TGTGCCAGCAGCTTCGGGGGAGTGCAGCCCCAGCATTTT
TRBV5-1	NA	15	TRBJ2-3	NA	CASSLVAASTDTQYF	TGCGCCAGCAGCTTGGTAGCGGCTAGCACAGATACGCAGTATTTT
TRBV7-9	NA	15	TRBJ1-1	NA	CASSLVGLGNTEAFF	TGTGCCAGCAGCTTAGTCGGTCTTGGGAACACTGAAGCTTTCTTT
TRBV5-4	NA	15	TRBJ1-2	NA	CASSDLRTGTYGYTF	TGTGCCAGCAGCGACTTGAGAACAGGGACCTATGGCTACACCTTC
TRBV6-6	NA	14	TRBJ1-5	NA	CASSYELDNQPQHF	TGTGCCAGCAGTTACGAGTTAGATAATCAGCCCCAGCATTTT
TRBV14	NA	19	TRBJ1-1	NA	CASSQEFRGGFRIDTEAFF	TGTGCCAGCAGCCAAGAGTTCAGGGGAGGATTTCGTATCGACACTGAAGCTTTCTTT
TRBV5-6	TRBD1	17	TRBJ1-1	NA	CASSSTIDRVRDTEAFF	TGTGCCAGCAGCTCCACCATCGACAGGGTTAGGGACACTGAAGCTTTCTTT
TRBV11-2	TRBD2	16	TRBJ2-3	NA	CASSLDLGGNADTQYF	TGTGCCAGCAGCTTAGATCTCGGGGGGAACGCAGATACGCAGTATTTT
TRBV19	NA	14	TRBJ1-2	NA	CASSSRDRLGGYTF	TGTGCCAGTAGTTCCCGGGACCGCCTCGGGGGCTACACCTTC
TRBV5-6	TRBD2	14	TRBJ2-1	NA	CASSLSGGYNEQFF	TGTGCCAGCAGCTTGAGCGGGGGATACAATGAGCAGTTCTTC
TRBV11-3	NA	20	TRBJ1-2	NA	CASSPTVPRGQNLSNYGYTF	TGTGCCAGCAGCCCCACCGTCCCCCGGGGTCAAAATCTTTCTAACTATGGCTACACCTTC
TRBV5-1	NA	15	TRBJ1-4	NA	CASSETGLRDEKLFF	TGCGCCAGCAGCGAGACGGGACTTCGAGATGAAAAACTGTTTTTT
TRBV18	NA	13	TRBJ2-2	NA	CASSPRQTGELFF	TGTGCCAGCTCACCACGACAGACCGGGGAGCTGTTTTTT
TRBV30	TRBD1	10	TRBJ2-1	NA	CAWSSGQWFF	TGTGCCTGGAGTTCGGGACAGTGGTTCTTC
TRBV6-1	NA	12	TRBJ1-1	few	CASSEAPAEAFF	TGTGCCAGCAGTGAAGCGCCGGCTGAAGCTTTCTTT
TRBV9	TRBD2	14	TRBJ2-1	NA	CASHAGTSWGEQFF	TGTGCCAGCCACGCGGGGACTAGCTGGGGTGAGCAGTTCTTC
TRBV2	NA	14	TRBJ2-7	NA	CATALSGSIYEQYF	TGTGCCACCGCCTTGTCGGGGAGTATCTACGAGCAGTACTTC
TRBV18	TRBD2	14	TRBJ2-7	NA	CASSLAGGYNEQYF	TGTGCCAGCTCACTCGCGGGAGGGTACAACGAGCAGTACTTC
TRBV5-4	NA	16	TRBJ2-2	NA	CASSSGPFQNTGELFF	TGTGCCAGCAGCTCAGGTCCCTTCCAGAACACCGGGGAGCTGTTTTTT
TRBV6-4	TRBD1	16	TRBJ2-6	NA	CASSDSTGVGANVLTF	TGTGCCAGCAGTGACTCGACAGGGGTTGGGGCCAACGTCCTGACTTTC
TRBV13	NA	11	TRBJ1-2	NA	CASSLGDGYTF	TGTGCCAGCAGCTTGGGGGATGGCTACACCTTC
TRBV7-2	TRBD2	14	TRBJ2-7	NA	CASSSGGSRVEQYF	TGTGCCAGCAGCTCTGGCGGGAGCAGGGTCGAGCAGTACTTC
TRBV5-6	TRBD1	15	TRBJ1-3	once	CASSGQGYFGNTIYF	TGTGCCAGCAGTGGACAGGGTTACTTTGGAAACACCATATATTTT
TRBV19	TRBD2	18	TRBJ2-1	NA	CASSDGTSGRGPYNEQFF	TGTGCCAGTAGTGACGGGACTAGCGGGAGAGGACCCTACAATGAGCAGTTCTTC
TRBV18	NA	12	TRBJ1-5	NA	CASSPTDQPQHF	TGTGCCAGCTCACCGACGGATCAGCCCCAGCATTTT
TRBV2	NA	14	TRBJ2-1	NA	CASSGYSSYNEQFF	TGTGCCAGCAGTGGGTATAGCTCCTACAATGAGCAGTTCTTC
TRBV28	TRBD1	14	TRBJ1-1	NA	CASRLGQPNTEAFF	TGTGCCAGCAGACTGGGACAGCCGAACACTGAAGCTTTCTTT
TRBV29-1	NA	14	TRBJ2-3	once	CSVASGAKGNTQYF	TGCAGCGTTGCTTCAGGGGCCAAGGGGAATACGCAGTATTTT
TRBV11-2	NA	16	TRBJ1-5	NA	CASSLGQVNSNQPQHF	TGTGCCAGCAGCTTAGGACAGGTCAATAGCAATCAGCCCCAGCATTTT
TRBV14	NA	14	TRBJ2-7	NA	CASSALPTPYEQYF	TGTGCCAGCAGCGCCCTGCCGACCCCCTACGAGCAGTACTTC
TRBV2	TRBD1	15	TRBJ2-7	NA	CASSERDRGSYEQYF	TGTGCCAGCAGTGAAAGGGACAGGGGCTCCTACGAGCAGTACTTC
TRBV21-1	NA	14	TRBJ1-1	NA	CASSKKGQGTEAFF	TGTGCCAGCAGCAAAAAGGGACAGGGCACTGAAGCTTTCTTT
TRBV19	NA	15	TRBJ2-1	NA	CASSLGVSGLDEQFF	TGTGCCAGTAGTCTTGGCGTTAGCGGTTTGGATGAGCAGTTCTTC
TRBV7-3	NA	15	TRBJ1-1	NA	CASSLNGQQNTEAFF	TGTGCCAGCAGCTTAAATGGACAGCAGAACACTGAAGCTTTCTTT
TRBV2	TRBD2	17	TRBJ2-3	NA	CASSGWLAGGLGDTQYF	TGTGCCAGCAGTGGATGGCTAGCGGGAGGGCTTGGAGATACGCAGTATTTT
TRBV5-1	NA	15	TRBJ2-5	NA	CASSLAVQPQETQYF	TGCGCCAGCAGCTTGGCAGTACAGCCTCAAGAGACCCAGTACTTC
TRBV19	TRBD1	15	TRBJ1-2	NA	CASSIDGQGNYGYTF	TGTGCCAGTAGTATAGATGGACAGGGTAACTATGGCTACACCTTC
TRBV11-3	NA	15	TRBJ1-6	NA	CASSYPTGGNSPLHF	TGTGCCAGCAGCTACCCCACGGGGGGGAATTCACCCCTCCACTTT
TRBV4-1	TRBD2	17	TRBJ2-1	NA	CASSQERLAGRYNEQFF	TGCGCCAGCAGCCAAGAAAGGCTAGCGGGACGATACAATGAGCAGTTCTTC
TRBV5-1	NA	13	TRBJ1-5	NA	CASSPQGLQPQHF	TGCGCCAGCAGTCCCCAGGGGTTGCAGCCCCAGCATTTT
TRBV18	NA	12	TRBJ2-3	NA	CASSPGTDTQYF	TGTGCCAGCTCACCTGGCACAGATACGCAGTATTTT
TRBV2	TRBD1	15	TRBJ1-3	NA	CASSNRGLSGNTIYF	TGTGCCAGCAGTAACAGGGGGCTCTCTGGAAACACCATATATTTT
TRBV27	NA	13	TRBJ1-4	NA	CASRLTTNEKLFF	TGTGCCAGCAGATTAACAACTAATGAAAAACTGTTTTTT
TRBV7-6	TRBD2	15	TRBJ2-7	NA	CASSLTLAGVYEQYF	TGTGCCAGCAGCTTAACATTAGCGGGTGTCTACGAGCAGTACTTC
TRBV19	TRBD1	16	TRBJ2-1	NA	CASSPLGQGKGNEQFF	TGTGCCAGTAGTCCTCTAGGACAGGGTAAGGGCAATGAGCAGTTCTTC
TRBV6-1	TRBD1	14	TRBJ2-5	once	CASRQWGQQETQYF	TGTGCCAGCCGCCAGTGGGGACAGCAAGAGACCCAGTACTTC
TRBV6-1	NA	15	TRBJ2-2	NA	CASSPQPTATGELFF	TGTGCCAGCAGCCCCCAGCCGACCGCCACCGGGGAGCTGTTTTTT
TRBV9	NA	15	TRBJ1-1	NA	CASSVEAISNTEAFF	TGTGCCAGCAGCGTAGAAGCCATATCGAACACTGAAGCTTTCTTT
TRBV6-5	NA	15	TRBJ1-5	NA	CASSYGRDSNQPQHF	TGTGCCAGCAGTTACGGCAGGGATAGCAATCAGCCCCAGCATTTT
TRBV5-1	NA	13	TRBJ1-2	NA	CASTREGVYGYTF	TGCGCCAGCACCCGGGAAGGGGTCTATGGCTACACCTTC
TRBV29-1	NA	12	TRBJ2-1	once	CSVDRAGNEQFF	TGCAGCGTTGATCGAGCAGGCAATGAGCAGTTCTTC
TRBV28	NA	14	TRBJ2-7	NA	CASSLYTTSYEQYF	TGTGCCAGCAGTTTATACACCACCTCCTACGAGCAGTACTTC
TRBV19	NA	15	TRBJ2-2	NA	CASSPQDTYTGELFF	TGTGCCAGTAGTCCTCAGGACACCTACACCGGGGAGCTGTTTTTT
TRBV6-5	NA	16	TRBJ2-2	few	CASSYSGDRDTGELFF	TGTGCCAGCAGTTACTCAGGAGACAGAGACACCGGGGAGCTGTTTTTT
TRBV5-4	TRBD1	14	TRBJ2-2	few	CASSPGTGIGELFF	TGTGCCAGCAGCCCCGGGACAGGGATCGGGGAGCTGTTTTTT